The 5 T cell receptor beta chains listed next were all sequenced from one sample in a study of response to subunit inactivated influenza vaccine. A single record per CDR3 protein comes from TCRdb applying MiXCR to the RT-PCR reads. Here the sample spans hundreds of thousands of distinct CDR3 sequences, 10% to 15% being singletons. This sample comprised PBMCs from blood, obtained roughly 48 days after vaccination. The source of these receptors is a man aged 45-65 years who received an inactivated influenza vaccine.

The rearrangement joins TRBV11-2 to TRBJ1-5; perhaps TRBD1 as D (6 bases). The CDR3 has 15 residues. From germline, CDR1 is SGHAT and CDR2 FQNNGV. Trimming took 3 bases from V and 5 from J, leaving 14 bases between them. The CDR3 loop reads CASSLGGAKHQPQHF. The CDR3 DNA is TGTGCCAGCAGCTTGGGGGGGGCAAAGCATCAGCCCCAGCATTTT.

The chain joins TRBV29-1 to TRBJ2-5, with D possibly matching TRBD1 (6 bases). Trimming took 2 bases from V and 5 from J, leaving 9 bases between them. The germline V gene has CDR1 SQVTM and CDR2 ANQGSEA. This CDR3 spans 12 amino acids. The chain's CDR3 is CSVEFRGETQYF. CDR3 nucleotide sequence: TGCAGCGTTGAATTTAGGGGGGAGACCCAGTACTTC. Combining the CDR3 with reference TRBV29-1 and TRBJ2-5 gives the whole variable domain SAVISQKPSRDICQRGTSLTIQCQVDSQVTMMFWYRQQPGQSLTLIATANQGSEATYESGFVIDKFPISRPNLTFSTLTVSNMSPEDSSIYLCSVEFRGETQYFGPGTRLLVL.

This chain links TRBV7-2 with TRBJ1-3; D is possibly TRBD1 (5 bases). The V end was cut by 5 bases, the J end by 2 bases, with 13 bases between. There are 15 residues in the CDR3. CDR1 is SGHTA, CDR2 FQGNSA, per germline. The CDR3 protein is CASSPGPGTGNTIYF. In DNA, the CDR3 is TGTGCCAGCAGCCCTGGGCCAGGGACTGGAAACACCATATATTTT.

This clonotype turned up a few times. The chain employs TRBV4-1 and TRBJ2-7, with D unresolved. The CDR3 length is 15 residues. CDR1 is MGHRA and CDR2 is YSYEKL in the germline V gene. V dropped 6 bases and J dropped 3 bases, with 18 bases sitting between them. CDR3 sequence: CASSKWAETNYEQYF. Here the CDR3 DNA reads TGCGCCAGCAGTAAGTGGGCCGAGACCAACTACGAGCAGTACTTC.

This clonotype has only one observation. The chain uses TRBV7-2 and TRBJ1-1; D remains unclear. The CDR3 covers 14 residues. Germline CDR1 SGHTA, CDR2 FQGNSA. V lost 5 bases, J lost 9 bases, and 19 bases lay in between. The CDR3 reads CASSPGLVSHQAFF. Here the CDR3 DNA reads TGTGCCAGCAGCCCCGGCCTCGTCTCTCATCAAGCTTTCTTT.